This T cell receptor beta chain is drawn from a study of T cells in Graves' hyperthyroidism and ophthalmopathy. Study at large: Peripheral blood was secured at the point of initial diagnosis, before any treatment.

Study outcomes and limitations: In simple terms, a model built on 13 V-J features told ophthalmopathy apart from stable hyperthyroidism.

The CDR3 has 15 residues. CDR1 is DFQATT and CDR2 is SNEGSKA in the germline V gene (reference sequence). The V segment lost 1 base and the J segment 7 bases; nucleotides outside the gene matches: 11. Researchers took RNA transcripts and amplified the TCR beta CDR3 regions from them. The TCR CDR3 was amplified in a first-round RT-PCR using the HTBI primer set. Each CDR3 protein gets one entry after TCRdb re-called the multiplex PCR reads with MiXCR. The sample shows a few hundred thousand distinct CDR3 sequences, roughly 25% of them seen only once. For the diagnoses, clinical symptoms, serum thyroxine and TRAb, thyroid ultrasound and orbital computed tomography were used. As to this clonotype: Its antigen remains unidentified.

The V gene is TRBV20-1, the J gene TRBJ2-7; 9 nucleotides match TRBD2. The receptor's source is a man in his fifties or sixties with Graves' hyperthyroidism. The sequenced sample consisted of blood. CDR3 sequence: CSARGFAGGVEEQYF. CDR3 coding DNA: TGCAGTGCTAGAGGGTTCGCGGGAGGGGTGGAGGAGCAGTACTTC.